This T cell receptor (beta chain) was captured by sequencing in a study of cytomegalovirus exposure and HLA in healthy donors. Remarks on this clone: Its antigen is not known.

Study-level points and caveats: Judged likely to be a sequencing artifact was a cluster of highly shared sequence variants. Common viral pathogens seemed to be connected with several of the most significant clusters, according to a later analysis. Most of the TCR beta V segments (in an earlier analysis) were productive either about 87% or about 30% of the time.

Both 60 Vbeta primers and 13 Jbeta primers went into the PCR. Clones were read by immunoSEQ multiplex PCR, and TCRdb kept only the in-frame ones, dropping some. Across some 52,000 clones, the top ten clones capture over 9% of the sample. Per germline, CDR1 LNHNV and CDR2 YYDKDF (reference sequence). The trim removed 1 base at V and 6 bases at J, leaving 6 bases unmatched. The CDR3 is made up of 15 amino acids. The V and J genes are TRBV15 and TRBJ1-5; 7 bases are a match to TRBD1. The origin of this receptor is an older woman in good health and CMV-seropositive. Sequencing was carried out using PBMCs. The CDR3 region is CATSRGGQPSQPQHF. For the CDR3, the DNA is TGTGCCACCAGCAGAGGGGGACAGCCCAGTCAGCCCCAGCATTTT.